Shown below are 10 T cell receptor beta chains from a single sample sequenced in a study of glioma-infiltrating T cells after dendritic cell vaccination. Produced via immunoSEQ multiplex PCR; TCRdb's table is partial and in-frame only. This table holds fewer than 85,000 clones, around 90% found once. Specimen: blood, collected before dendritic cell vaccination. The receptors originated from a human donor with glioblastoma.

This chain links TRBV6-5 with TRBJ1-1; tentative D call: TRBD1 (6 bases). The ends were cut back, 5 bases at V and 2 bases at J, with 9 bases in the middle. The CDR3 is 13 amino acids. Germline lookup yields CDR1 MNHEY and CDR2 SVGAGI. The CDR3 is CASSRGTNTEAFF. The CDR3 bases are TGTGCCAGCAGTAGGGGGACAAACACTGAAGCTTTCTTT.

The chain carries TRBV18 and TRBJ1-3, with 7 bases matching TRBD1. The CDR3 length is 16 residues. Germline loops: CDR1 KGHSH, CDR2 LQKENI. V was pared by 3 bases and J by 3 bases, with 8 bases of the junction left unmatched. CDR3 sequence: CASSPTRGIGGNTIYF. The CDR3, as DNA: TGTGCCAGCTCACCGACCAGGGGGATAGGTGGAAACACCATATATTTT.

The CDR3 DNA reads as TGTGCCAGCAGCCCCGGAGGCCTAGTTTACGAGCAGTACTTC. Translated: CASSPGGLVYEQYF. This rearrangement joins TRBV5-4 to TRBJ2-5; perhaps TRBD2 as D (5 bases). Near its end, the DNA agrees better with TRBJ2-7, so the J call may be wrong. This CDR3 region has 14 residues. Germline V gives CDR1 SGHNT, CDR2 YYREEE (reference sequence).

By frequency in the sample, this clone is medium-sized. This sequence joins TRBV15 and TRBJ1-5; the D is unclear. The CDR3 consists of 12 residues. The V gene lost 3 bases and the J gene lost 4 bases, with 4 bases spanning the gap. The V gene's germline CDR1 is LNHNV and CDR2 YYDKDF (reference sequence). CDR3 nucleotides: TGTGCCACCAGCAGCGGGAATCAGCCCCAGCATTTT. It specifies CATSSGNQPQHF.

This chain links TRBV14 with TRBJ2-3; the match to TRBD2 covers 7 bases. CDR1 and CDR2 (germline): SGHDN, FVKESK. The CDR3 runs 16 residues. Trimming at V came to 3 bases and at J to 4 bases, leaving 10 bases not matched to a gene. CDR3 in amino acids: CASSHNGRGPPDTQYF. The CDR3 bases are TGTGCCAGCAGCCATAATGGGAGGGGCCCGCCAGATACGCAGTATTTT.

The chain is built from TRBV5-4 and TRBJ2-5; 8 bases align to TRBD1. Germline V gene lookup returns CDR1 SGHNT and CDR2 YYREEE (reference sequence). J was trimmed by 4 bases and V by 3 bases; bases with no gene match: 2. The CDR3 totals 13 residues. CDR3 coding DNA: TGTGCCAGCAGCTCCACAGGGGGAGAGACCCAGTACTTC. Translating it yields CASSSTGGETQYF.

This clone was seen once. The CDR3 here is CASTPGQFETQYF. The CDR3 coding sequence is TGCGCCAGCACTCCGGGACAGTTTGAGACCCAGTACTTC. This chain uses TRBV10-2 with TRBJ2-5; TRBD1 agrees at 7 bases. Per the germline V gene, CDR1 is WSHSY and CDR2 is SAAADI. V shed 7 bases, J shed 5 bases, and the junction held 7 bases outside the gene matches. The CDR3 is 13 amino acids.

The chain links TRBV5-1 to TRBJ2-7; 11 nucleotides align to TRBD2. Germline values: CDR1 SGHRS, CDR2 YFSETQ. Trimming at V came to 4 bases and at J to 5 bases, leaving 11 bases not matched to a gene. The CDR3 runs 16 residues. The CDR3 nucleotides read TGCGCCAGCAGCCCCTTACTAGCGGGAGTTCGGAACGAGCAGTACTTC. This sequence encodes CASSPLLAGVRNEQYF.

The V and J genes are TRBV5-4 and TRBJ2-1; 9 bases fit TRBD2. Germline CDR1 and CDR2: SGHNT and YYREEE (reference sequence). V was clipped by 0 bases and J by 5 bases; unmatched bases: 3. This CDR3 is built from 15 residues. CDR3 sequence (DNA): TGTGCCAGCAGCTTGGAAGCGGGGGGACACAATGAGCAGTTCTTC. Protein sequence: CASSLEAGGHNEQFF.

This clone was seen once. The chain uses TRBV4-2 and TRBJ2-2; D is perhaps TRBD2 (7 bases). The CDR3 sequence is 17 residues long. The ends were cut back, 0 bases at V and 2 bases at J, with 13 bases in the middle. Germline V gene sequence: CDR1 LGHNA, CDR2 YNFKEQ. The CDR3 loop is CASSQDWGGLNTGELFF. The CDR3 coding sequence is TGTGCCAGCAGCCAAGATTGGGGGGGGCTTAACACCGGGGAGCTGTTTTTT.